Listed here are 29 T cell receptor beta chains from one sample, sequenced in a study of blood T cell repertoires in COVID-19. Sequencing was performed with immunoSEQ multiplex PCR; in TCRdb, only in-frame clones are kept and a portion is missing. Seen here are approximately 230,000 clones, around 88% observed once, and the top ten hold around 1.4%. Sample: peripheral blood. The receptor set was obtained from a man at least 80 years old with acute or convalescent COVID-19.

The chain couples TRBV28 to TRBJ2-1; D is unclear. CDR3 length: 14 amino acids. V was clipped by 5 bases and J by 3 bases, with 11 bases between them. CDR1 and CDR2 (germline): MDHEN, SYDVKM. CDR3 nucleotide sequence: TGTGCCAGCAGTCGAAAGCGATACTACAATGAGCAGTTCTTC. Its protein product is CASSRKRYYNEQFF.

This clone has just a few counts. The V call is TRBV6-4, the J call TRBJ1-5, with 8 bases aligning to TRBD1. Unmatched junction bases numbered 13, after V lost 6 bases and J lost 0 bases. CDR1 and CDR2 from the germline V gene are MRHNA and SNTAGT. CDR3 length: 18 residues. The CDR3, as DNA: TGTGCCAGCAGGCCGCCGTTGGCAGGGGGCCATAGCAATCAGCCCCAGCATTTT. It encodes CASRPPLAGGHSNQPQHF.

The chain is built from TRBV6-2 or TRBV6-3 and TRBJ1-1; D call uncertain. With 0 bases removed from V and 0 bases from J, the gap between germline ends came to 11 bases. The germline gives CDR1 MNHEY, CDR2 SVGEGT. CDR3 size: 16 residues. The CDR3 DNA reads TGTGCCAGCAGTTACTCGCGAGGGTTCATGAACACTGAAGCTTTCTTT. It is translated as CASSYSRGFMNTEAFF.

This clone appeared a single time. The chain has TRBV3-1 (or the pseudogene TRBV3-2) and TRBJ2-3; D is unclear. Germline lookup yields CDR1 LGHDT and CDR2 YNNKEL (reference sequence). CDR3 size: 16 residues. With 4 bases removed from V and 2 bases from J, the gap between germline ends came to 16 bases. CDR3 coding DNA: TGTGCCAGCAGCCGTCAGGTGCCCTCTAACACAGATACGCAGTATTTT. Translation: CASSRQVPSNTDTQYF.

The gene calls are TRBV3-1 (or the pseudogene TRBV3-2) and TRBJ2-5; 13 nucleotides align to TRBD2. The V segment lost 1 base and the J segment 6 bases; nucleotides outside the gene matches: 5. The CDR3 extends over 16 amino acids. CDR1 is LGHDT and CDR2 is YNNKEL in the germline V gene (reference sequence). CDR3 DNA sequence: TGTGCCAGCAGCCAAGGACTAGCGGGGGGTATAAAGACCCAGTACTTC. Translating gives CASSQGLAGGIKTQYF.

This chain uses TRBV25-1 with TRBJ1-2, with 8 bases aligning to TRBD1. Per germline, CDR1 MGHDK and CDR2 SYGVNS. V gave up 10 bases and J gave up 6 bases; unmatched junction bases: 4. The CDR3 has 11 amino acids. The CDR3 spells CATGTGHGYTF. The CDR3, as DNA: TGTGCCACCGGGACAGGTCATGGCTACACCTTC.

The J gene is TRBJ2-2, the V gene TRBV7-3; D not resolved. Trimming pared 1 base from V and 8 bases from J, leaving 11 bases between. From germline, CDR1 is SGHTA and CDR2 FQGTGA. The CDR3 length is 14 residues. CDR3 sequence reads: CASSLSPPSGELFF. DNA for the CDR3: TGTGCCAGCAGCTTAAGTCCCCCGAGTGGGGAGCTGTTTTTT.

This clone has only a few counts. The rearrangement joins TRBV7-9 to TRBJ2-5; 7 positions match TRBD1. Germline CDR1 reads SEHNR; CDR2 reads FQNEAQ (reference sequence). CDR3 size: 14 residues. Trimming cost V 5 bases and J 5 bases; bases outside gene matches: 8. CDR3: CASSPTGKLETQYF. The DNA for the CDR3 is TGTGCCAGCAGCCCGACAGGGAAGTTGGAGACCCAGTACTTC.

This chain uses TRBV3-1 (or the pseudogene TRBV3-2) with TRBJ2-3, with a tentative D call TRBD1 (5 bases). Germline V gene lookup returns CDR1 LGHDT and CDR2 YNNKEL (reference sequence). Between the trimmed V and J ends, which lost 2 bases and 2 bases, there was a span of 11 bases. CDR3 length: 15 amino acids. CDR3 residues: CASSQNRPVTDTQYF. In DNA, the CDR3 is TGTGCCAGCAGCCAAAACAGGCCAGTCACAGATACGCAGTATTTT.

This chain links TRBV6-6 with TRBJ2-1; 10 bases line up with TRBD1. Per the germline V gene, CDR1 is MNHNY and CDR2 is SVGAGI (reference sequence). This CDR3 has 15 amino acids. The ends lost 4 bases at V and 10 bases at J; junction bases unmatched: 10. The CDR3 protein is CASSSPRTGGREQFF. Here the CDR3 DNA reads TGTGCCAGCAGTTCCCCACGGACAGGGGGGAGAGAGCAGTTCTTC.

The gene calls are TRBV7-9 and TRBJ1-5; 10 bases are a match to TRBD1. The CDR3 is 17 amino acids. The junction had 10 bases not matched to a gene; V was cut back by 1 base and J by 7 bases. Germline V gives CDR1 SEHNR, CDR2 FQNEAQ (reference sequence). The CDR3 sequence is CASSLVFDRGLGQPQHF. The CDR3 nucleotides are TGTGCCAGCAGCTTAGTGTTCGACAGGGGGCTGGGGCAGCCCCAGCATTTT.

This clone was seen only once. The chain employs TRBV5-1 and TRBJ1-2, with 7 bases that match TRBD1. Germline CDR1 reads SGHRS; CDR2 reads YFSETQ. V shed 4 bases and J 5 bases; nucleotides not matched to a gene: 8. CDR3 length equals 14 residues. CDR3 DNA: TGCGCCAGCAGCCCCAGACAGGGATCTTATGGCTACACCTTC. Translation: CASSPRQGSYGYTF.

The genes are TRBV7-9 and TRBJ2-7, with TRBD1 matching over 10 bases. After removal of 3 bases from V and 5 bases from J, the junction contained 7 bases not matched to a gene. This CDR3 is 15 amino acids long. Germline-derived CDR1 and CDR2 are SEHNR and FQNEAQ (reference sequence). In DNA, the CDR3 is TGTGCCAGCAGCTTGGCCGGGACAGGGGCCCACGAGCAGTACTTC. Residues: CASSLAGTGAHEQYF. The whole variable domain, remainder taken from reference TRBV7-9 and TRBJ2-7, is DTGVSQNPRHKITKRGQNVTFRCDPISEHNRLYWYRQTLGQGPEFLTYFQNEAQLEKSRLLSDRFSAERPKGSFSTLEIQRTEQGDSAMYLCASSLAGTGAHEQYFGPGTRLTVT.

This clone appeared a single time. The chain recombines TRBV5-1 with TRBJ2-2, with D maybe TRBD1 (5 bases). The CDR3 is 15 residues long. Germline values: CDR1 SGHRS, CDR2 YFSETQ. V lost 1 base and J 4 bases, leaving 11 bases between the germline ends. CDR3 nucleotide sequence: TGCGCCAGCAGCTTGCAGACAGCCGGCACCGGGGAGCTGTTTTTT. Protein: CASSLQTAGTGELFF.

This clone showed up just once. V usage is TRBV28 and J usage is TRBJ1-1; possibly TRBD1 for D (5 bases). V was pared by 7 bases and J by 4 bases, with 22 bases between. This CDR3 has 16 amino acids. Germline V gene lookup returns CDR1 MDHEN and CDR2 SYDVKM. The CDR3 here is CASTLGGSGGGTEAFF. The CDR3, as DNA: TGTGCCAGCACCCTCGGGGGGAGCGGCGGTGGCACTGAAGCTTTCTTT.

This clone was seen at least ten times. The chain has TRBV7-8 and TRBJ1-1, with a weak D call TRBD1 (5 bases). Trimming left V 5 bases short and J 0 bases short, with 13 bases between. The CDR3 is 15 amino acids. CDR1 and CDR2 (germline): SGHVS, FQNEAQ. The DNA for the CDR3 is TGTGCCAGCAGCCCAGGGTGGCCGTTGAACACTGAAGCTTTCTTT. As protein: CASSPGWPLNTEAFF.

Only a few counts were recorded for this clone. The chain combines TRBV7-3 with TRBJ1-6, with 7 bases aligning to TRBD1. The ends lost 5 bases at V and 14 bases at J; junction bases unmatched: 9. Germline V lookup: CDR1 SGHTA, CDR2 FQGTGA. CDR3 length: 13 residues. The CDR3 bases are TGTGCCAGCAGCATCCTCCAGGGGGGATCCCTCCACTTT. Encoded protein: CASSILQGGSLHF.

The rearrangement joins TRBV7-3 to TRBJ1-1, with D possibly TRBD1 on 5 matching bases. From germline, CDR1 is SGHTA and CDR2 FQGTGA. The V gene lost 5 bases and the J gene lost 2 bases, with 9 bases spanning the gap. The CDR3 covers 13 residues. CDR3 residues: CASSRGTNTEAFF. The CDR3 DNA follows: TGTGCCAGCAGCAGAGGGACTAACACTGAAGCTTTCTTT.

The gene calls are TRBV5-4 and TRBJ2-5; maybe TRBD2 (6 bases). Germline V gene sequence: CDR1 SGHNT, CDR2 YYREEE (reference sequence). The V end lost 5 bases, the J end lost 5 bases, and 13 bases lay between the germline ends. The CDR3 sequence is 13 residues long. The CDR3 sequence: CASRGAGMETQYF. For the CDR3, the DNA is TGTGCCAGCAGGGGTGCGGGGATGGAGACCCAGTACTTC.

The chain combines TRBV6-4 with TRBJ2-1; 7 bases agree with TRBD1. V was clipped by 2 bases and J by 12 bases; unmatched bases: 7. The CDR3 runs 13 residues. CDR1 is MRHNA, CDR2 SNTAGT, per germline. The CDR3 sequence: CASSDQGGLRQFF. The CDR3 region has the DNA TGTGCCAGCAGTGACCAAGGGGGCCTACGGCAGTTCTTC.

The CDR3 DNA is TGTGCCACCAGCAGAGTTACAGGGGTAAACACCATATATTTT. This encodes CATSRVTGVNTIYF. This chain joins TRBV15 and TRBJ1-3; TRBD1 agrees at 7 bases. Germline V lookup: CDR1 LNHNV, CDR2 YYDKDF (reference sequence). This CDR3 spans 14 amino acids. V dropped 1 base and J dropped 6; count of bases not matched to a gene: 3.

The chain uses TRBV19 and TRBJ2-1; 7 bases match TRBD2. This CDR3 region has 11 residues. Germline V gene sequence: CDR1 LNHDA, CDR2 SQIVND (reference sequence). V was pared by 6 bases and J by 12 bases, with 5 bases of the junction left unmatched. DNA of the CDR3: TGTGCCAGTAGGGCTAGCGGCGGGCAGTTCTTC. This encodes CASRASGGQFF.

This chain uses TRBV5-1 with TRBJ2-1, with 11 bases fitting TRBD2. The CDR3 is 18 amino acids. V lost 0 bases, J lost 4 bases, and 9 bases stayed unmatched. Looked up from germline, CDR1 is SGHRS and CDR2 is YFSETQ. The CDR3, as DNA: TGCGCCAGCAGCTTGGGTGGAGCGGGACTAGCGGCGTACAATGAGCAGTTCTTC. This translates into CASSLGGAGLAAYNEQFF.

In its sample, this clone was seen a few times. V usage is TRBV4-3 and J usage is TRBJ2-3, with 13 bases lining up with TRBD2. From germline, CDR1 is LGHNA and CDR2 YSLEER. The length of the CDR3 is 19 residues. After removal of 0 bases from V and 5 bases from J, the junction contained 11 bases not matched to a gene. The CDR3, as DNA: TGCGCCAGCAGCCAAGATTTTAAACTAGCGGGGGGGCCCGAAGATACGCAGTATTTT. Amino acids: CASSQDFKLAGGPEDTQYF.

The rearrangement joins TRBV27 to TRBJ1-2, with D perhaps matching TRBD1 (5 bases). Germline CDR1 is MNHEY and CDR2 is SMNVEV (reference sequence). Between the trimmed V and J ends, which lost 5 bases and 4 bases, there was a span of 5 bases. CDR3 length: 11 residues. CDR3 sequence (DNA): TGTGCCAGCAGTAGGGGCTATGGCTACACCTTC. This translates into CASSRGYGYTF.

This clone was observed once. The CDR3 spells CASSLGPEQYF. In DNA, the CDR3 is TGTGCCAGCAGCCTGGGGCCCGAGCAGTACTTC. This chain connects TRBV12-3 or TRBV12-4 to TRBJ2-7, with D maybe TRBD1 (5 bases). CDR3 length equals 11 residues. Trimming pared 6 bases from V and 6 bases from J, leaving 9 bases between.

The rearrangement joins TRBV25-1 to TRBJ2-5, with D unclear. The CDR3 is made up of 14 amino acids. Trimming removed 3 bases from V and 0 bases from J, with 8 bases in between. The germline V gene encodes CDR1 MGHDK and CDR2 SYGVNS. CDR3 sequence reads: CASSDSVYQETQYF. As DNA, the CDR3 is TGTGCCAGCAGTGACAGTGTGTACCAAGAGACCCAGTACTTC.

The chain carries TRBV7-8 and TRBJ1-2, with no clear D. The germline V and J ends were trimmed by 5 bases and 4 bases, with 17 bases remaining between them. The CDR3 extends over 15 amino acids. Germline assignment: CDR1 SGHVS and CDR2 FQNEAQ. CDR3 in amino acids: CASSVDRPTGYGYTF. The CDR3, as DNA: TGTGCCAGCAGCGTAGACCGACCGACTGGCTATGGCTACACCTTC.

The chain carries TRBV27 and TRBJ1-2; D is possibly TRBD1 (6 bases). Germline values: CDR1 MNHEY, CDR2 SMNVEV (reference sequence). This CDR3 contains 14 residues. The V and J ends lost 5 bases and 5 bases respectively, with 15 bases between them. The CDR3 DNA is TGTGCCAGCAGTACTCTCAGGGGAAGATATGGCTACACCTTC. It codes for CASSTLRGRYGYTF.